The 21 T cell receptor beta chains below all came from one sample that was sequenced in a study of blood T cells in healthy people across ages (dated by TCRdb to the mid-2010s). Libraries were built with 5' RACE. The sequencer listed for this sample is Illumina HiSeq 2500. The second PCR ran for about 6 to 12 cycles and used a J-beta primer mix along with a sample-barcoded 5' primer. Clones were called with MiXCR by TCRdb after fastp trimmed the public reads at Q25, and only in-frame beta chains were retained. Every entry covers one CDR3 protein and lists the most common genes and DNA from its rows. The sample includes about 540,000 distinct CDR3 sequences, with 24% observed a single time. Just over 8.5% of the sample belongs to the ten largest clones. The data were also submitted as part of a second study, on T cells of mothers and their children.

Sequencing used blood. Receptors originate from a boy aged 5-17 years in good health.

The V and J genes are TRBV4-1 and TRBJ1-1; D is unclear. The V end lost 5 bases, the J end lost 1 base, and 11 bases lay between the germline ends. This CDR3 is built from 14 residues. Germline assignment: CDR1 MGHRA and CDR2 YSYEKL. The CDR3 sequence: CASSSSPGNTEAFF. In DNA form, the CDR3 reads TGCGCCAGCAGCTCGTCACCAGGGAACACTGAAGCTTTCTTT.

The rearrangement uses TRBV5-1 and TRBJ1-2; no clear D gene. The germline CDR1 and CDR2 sequences are SGHRS and YFSETQ. V was trimmed by 1 base and J by 4 bases, leaving 11 bases between them. CDR3 length: 14 amino acids. The CDR3 DNA reads TGCGCCAGCAGCTTGTCCGCAAACCCCTATGGCTACACCTTC. Its translation: CASSLSANPYGYTF.

The table lists this clonotype with a few counts. The J gene is TRBJ1-1, the V gene TRBV28; TRBD1 aligns across 7 bases. J was trimmed by 1 base and V by 6 bases; bases with no gene match: 8. This CDR3 is 15 amino acids long. Germline CDR1 reads MDHEN; CDR2 reads SYDVKM. The CDR3 bases are TGTGCCAGCAGAACGACAGGGAGGGGGAACACTGAAGCTTTCTTT. It translates to CASRTTGRGNTEAFF.

The chain combines TRBV20-1 with TRBJ2-1; D may correspond to TRBD1 or TRBD2 (5 bases each). The ends were cut back, 0 bases at V and 4 bases at J, with 13 bases in the middle. Germline assignment: CDR1 DFQATT and CDR2 SNEGSKA (reference sequence). The length of the CDR3 is 15 residues. CDR3 in amino acids: CSARDRGTQYNEQFF. Written as DNA, the CDR3 is TGCAGTGCTAGAGATCGTGGGACCCAGTACAATGAGCAGTTCTTC.

This clonotype appeared a few times. The gene calls are TRBV6-5 and TRBJ1-2; D remains ambiguous. The germline CDR1 and CDR2 sequences are MNHEY and SVGAGI. The CDR3 has 13 amino acids. Trimming removed 0 bases at V and 4 bases at J, with 6 bases between. This CDR3 reads CASSYSKIYGYTF. The CDR3 DNA reads as TGTGCCAGCAGTTACTCGAAGATCTATGGCTACACCTTC.

The gene calls are TRBV29-1 and TRBJ2-1; the match to TRBD2 covers 8 bases. CDR1 and CDR2 (germline): SQVTM, ANQGSEA. Trimming at V came to 7 bases and at J to 6 bases, leaving 8 bases not matched to a gene. CDR3 length: 13 amino acids. CDR3 sequence: CSGGTSSPNEQFF. The CDR3 region has the DNA TGCAGCGGGGGGACTAGTTCCCCCAATGAGCAGTTCTTC.

This clonotype has at least ten counts. The chain joins TRBV6-4 to TRBJ2-3; 10 bases map to TRBD1. The CDR3 extends over 15 amino acids. Germline V gives CDR1 MRHNA, CDR2 SNTAGT. The V and J ends lost 4 bases and 1 base, in that order; junction bases with no gene match: 2. The CDR3 region has the DNA TGTGCCAGCAGTGGGGACAGGGGTGGCACAGATACGCAGTATTTT. This sequence encodes CASSGDRGGTDTQYF.

This clonotype was seen a handful of times. A much larger clone differs by one base, so this may be a read error. The CDR3 DNA sequence: TGTGCCAGCGGTCCGGAACGGCGGAGCAATCAGCCCCAGCATTTT. It specifies CASGPERRSNQPQHF. The rearrangement joins TRBV27 to TRBJ1-5; D gene uncertain. V lost 8 bases and J lost 1, with 15 bases in between. The CDR3 length is 15 residues. Germline lookup yields CDR1 MNHEY and CDR2 SMNVEV (reference sequence).

The chain links TRBV18 to TRBJ1-4; D might be TRBD1 (5 bases). Germline V gives CDR1 KGHSH, CDR2 LQKENI. This CDR3 is built from 14 residues. V was clipped by 4 bases and J by 4 bases, with 10 bases between them. The CDR3 reads CASSQTENNEKLFF. CDR3 nucleotides: TGTGCCAGCTCACAGACAGAAAATAATGAAAAACTGTTTTTT.

This clonotype has a handful of counts. This rearrangement joins TRBV18 to TRBJ1-2; 7 nucleotides agree with TRBD1. CDR1 and CDR2 (germline): KGHSH, LQKENI. With 4 bases clipped from V and 4 bases from J, the junction kept 3 bases outside the gene matches. The CDR3 loop spans 13 amino acids. CDR3 residues: CASSHRGFYGYTF. The CDR3 DNA follows: TGTGCCAGCTCACACAGGGGATTCTATGGCTACACCTTC. The full variable domain, rest sourced from reference TRBV18 and TRBJ1-2, is NAGVMQNPRHLVRRRGQEARLRCSPMKGHSHVYWYRQLPEEGLKFMVYLQKENIIDESGMPKERFSAEFPKEGPSILRIQQVVRGDSAAYFCASSHRGFYGYTFGSGTRLTVV.

The V and J genes are TRBV25-1 and TRBJ2-4, with 9 nucleotides matching TRBD2. The CDR3 is 18 amino acids. The ends lost 0 bases at V and 0 bases at J; junction bases unmatched: 6. The germline V gene has CDR1 MGHDK and CDR2 SYGVNS. DNA for the CDR3: TGTGCCAGCAGTGAATATGGTAGCGGGAGACTAGCCAAAAACATTCAGTACTTC. Protein sequence: CASSEYGSGRLAKNIQYF.

There are a few counts of this clonotype. An end of the junction differs from the germline gene, which may be a read error. The chain carries TRBV6-6 and TRBJ2-5, with TRBD2 identical over 8 bases. The CDR3 extends over 14 amino acids. The germline V gene has CDR1 MNHNY and CDR2 SVGAGI (reference sequence). CDR3 in DNA: TGTGCCAGTGACCGGGAGGGCCCCTACAATGAGCAGTCCTTC. This translates into CASDREGPYNEQSF.

This chain's CDR3 is CASRNSGGAYEQYF. CDR3 DNA sequence: TGTGCCAGCAGAAATAGCGGGGGTGCCTACGAGCAGTACTTC. The chain carries TRBV27 and TRBJ2-7, with 9 positions matching TRBD2. The germline CDR1 and CDR2 sequences are MNHEY and SMNVEV (reference sequence). CDR3 length: 14 residues. With V trimmed by 6 bases and J by 2 bases, 5 bases remained unmatched.

The chain links TRBV20-1 to TRBJ1-5, with no clear D. The CDR3 extends over 12 amino acids. The germline gives CDR1 DFQATT, CDR2 SNEGSKA (reference sequence). V gave up 3 bases and J gave up 0 bases, with 3 bases separating them. The CDR3 DNA reads TGCAGTGCTAGCCGTAGCAATCAGCCCCAGCATTTT. Protein product: CSASRSNQPQHF.

Ten or more counts support this clonotype. The CDR3 DNA reads TGCAGTGGGGGAGGGGGGAACACTGAAGCTTTCTTT. Translated: CSGGGGNTEAFF. The chain recombines TRBV29-1 with TRBJ1-1; TRBD1 might be the D (6 bases). CDR1 is SQVTM and CDR2 is ANQGSEA in the germline V gene. CDR3 size: 12 residues.

This clonotype came up many times. The chain joins TRBV3-1 to TRBJ2-6; D gene ambiguous. The CDR3 extends over 15 amino acids. The V end was cut by 5 bases, the J end by 0 bases, with 8 bases between. The germline V gene has CDR1 LGHDT and CDR2 YNNKEL (reference sequence). The CDR3, as DNA: TGTGCCAGCAGCGGGCAGAGCTCTGGGGCCAACGTCCTGACTTTC. Translation gives CASSGQSSGANVLTF.

The chain combines TRBV2 with TRBJ2-5; 9 bases align to TRBD2. V shed 7 bases and J 0 bases; nucleotides not matched to a gene: 9. Germline CDR1 is SNHLY and CDR2 is FYNNEI. The CDR3 is 16 residues long. The CDR3 loop reads CASIGPLAGYQETQYF. The CDR3 DNA is TGTGCCAGCATCGGTCCCCTAGCGGGATACCAAGAGACCCAGTACTTC.

J is TRBJ1-5 and V is TRBV24-1, with 8 positions matching TRBD1. Germline CDR1 and CDR2: KGHDR and SFDVKD. V was clipped by 4 bases and J by 2 bases; unmatched bases: 6. This CDR3 comprises 16 residues. CDR3 sequence (DNA): TGTGCCACCAGTGAACCCGGGACAGGCGGCAATCAGCCCCAGCATTTT. Translating it yields CATSEPGTGGNQPQHF.

This chain uses TRBV2 with TRBJ1-3; 7 bases fit TRBD1. This CDR3 comprises 17 residues. Germline loops: CDR1 SNHLY, CDR2 FYNNEI. V was clipped by 3 bases and J by 0 bases; unmatched bases: 8. CDR3 sequence reads: CASSDSGGKSSGNTIYF. The CDR3 DNA sequence: TGTGCCAGCAGTGATTCAGGGGGGAAAAGCTCTGGAAACACCATATATTTT.

The rearrangement uses TRBV2 and TRBJ2-2; D remains unclear. Trimming pared 1 base from V and 4 bases from J, leaving 4 bases between. CDR3 length: 13 residues. Germline loops: CDR1 SNHLY, CDR2 FYNNEI. The CDR3 spells CASSEVGTGELFF. Here the CDR3 DNA reads TGTGCCAGCAGTGAAGTCGGCACCGGGGAGCTGTTTTTT.

The V and J genes are TRBV11-2 and TRBJ2-2; D is undetermined. V was pared by 0 bases and J by 6 bases, with 8 bases between. Germline lookup yields CDR1 SGHAT and CDR2 FQNNGV. The CDR3 contains 14 residues. The CDR3 protein is CASSLEPNPGELFF. CDR3 DNA: TGTGCCAGCAGCTTAGAGCCTAACCCCGGGGAGCTGTTTTTT.